These T cell receptor beta chains were read from a single sample in a study of blood T cell repertoires in COVID-19. TCRdb's copy holds only in-frame clones and misses some; the assay was immunoSEQ multiplex PCR. This table has fewer than 200,000 clones, more than 85% appearing once. The specimen sequenced was peripheral blood. The receptors derive from a man aged 40-49 years with active or convalescent COVID-19. Each CDR3 is given with its conserved first and last residue. Each record gives: CDR3 protein, J gene, CDR3 length, V gene.

CAWSDQGYEQYF,TRBJ2-7,12,TRBV30
CASSSYGYEQYF,TRBJ2-7,12,TRBV28
CASSSWIMTGEKLFF,TRBJ1-4,15,TRBV7-2
CASSRTGSSYEQYF,TRBJ2-7,14,TRBV6-5
CASSQVWASTYEQYF,TRBJ2-7,15,TRBV4-3
CASSIHRGPSYEQYF,TRBJ2-7,15,TRBV7-8
CPSSPHHGGGAPLHF,TRBJ1-6,15,TRBV18
CAWSPAGNYGYTF,TRBJ1-2,13,TRBV30
CAFRTGYPNYGYTF,TRBJ1-2,14,TRBV30
CASSSDRVGGQYF,TRBJ2-7,13,TRBV2
CASSIRDRGNTDTQYF,TRBJ2-3,16,TRBV19
CSASWSHSGEKLFF,TRBJ1-4,14,TRBV20-1
CASSTRGNYGYTF,TRBJ1-2,13,TRBV11-3
CASSFAGTGDQPQHF,TRBJ1-5,15,TRBV28
CASSHTPGDAYEQYF,TRBJ2-7,15,TRBV4-2
CATSDSRTGEAGELFF,TRBJ2-2,16,TRBV24-1
CASSFETDYEQYF,TRBJ2-7,13,TRBV12-3/TRBV12-4
CASREGVGNTEAFF,TRBJ1-1,14,TRBV28
CASKQTETTNEKLFF,TRBJ1-4,15,TRBV5-1
CAWSVRNRAGSFAGELFF,TRBJ2-2,18,TRBV30
CASSMDRLFF,TRBJ1-4,10,TRBV6-5
CASSGAGTGTSTEAFF,TRBJ1-1,16,TRBV18
CSVEAGRSSYEQYF,TRBJ2-7,14,TRBV29-1
CASMNSGTEAFF,TRBJ1-1,12,TRBV6-5